A selection of T cell receptor beta chains follows, all from one sample in a study of PD-1 blockade in classical Hodgkin lymphoma. Produced via immunoSEQ multiplex PCR; TCRdb's table is partial and in-frame only. The sample includes 25,000 to 35,000 clones, around 83% of them seen just once. Here the sequenced sample was CD4+ T cells from blood, taken before the fourth cycle of nivolumab. All receptors come from a human donor with classical Hodgkin lymphoma. Each CDR3 is given with its conserved first and last residue. Fields, in order: CDR3 protein, CDR3 DNA, J gene, D gene, clone size, V gene. D genes are given only for firm matches. Clone size is given for some rows only: seen once, a few or many times, or a class if the clone is expanded.

CDR3: CASRPTGASYNEQFF
DNA: TGTGCCAGCAGACCGACAGGGGCCTCCTACAATGAGCAGTTCTTC
J: TRBJ2-1
D: TRBD1
size: -
V: TRBV7-2

CDR3: CASGFVSRTDRVSNEKLFF
DNA: TGTGCTAGTGGTTTCGTATCCCGAACAGACAGGGTATCTAATGAAAAACTGTTTTTT
J: TRBJ1-4
D: TRBD1
size: -
V: TRBV12-5

CDR3: CASTEAFF
DNA: TGTGCCAGTACCGAGGCTTTCTTT
J: TRBJ1-1
D: -
size: once
V: TRBV19

CDR3: CASGGSLQRRYNEQFF
DNA: TGTGCTAGTGGCGGATCCCTCCAGCGGAGATACAATGAGCAGTTCTTC
J: TRBJ2-1
D: -
size: -
V: TRBV12-5

CDR3: CATSIGSDTRTDTQYF
DNA: TGTGCCACCAGCATCGGGTCGGACACCCGCACAGATACGCAGTATTTT
J: TRBJ2-3
D: -
size: few
V: TRBV15

CDR3: CASSLGGTGTDTQYF
DNA: TGTGCCAGCAGCTTAGGTGGGACAGGCACAGATACGCAGTATTTT
J: TRBJ2-3
D: TRBD1
size: -
V: TRBV11-3

CDR3: CASSPQGMGGIPSEQYF
DNA: TGTGCCAGCAGCCCACAAGGGATGGGGGGAATTCCCTCCGAGCAGTACTTC
J: TRBJ2-7
D: -
size: -
V: TRBV7-9

CDR3: CAWSAFGSNEQFF
DNA: TGTGCCTGGAGTGCTTTCGGGAGCAATGAGCAGTTCTTC
J: TRBJ2-1
D: -
size: few
V: TRBV30

CDR3: CASTRGQGGNTIYF
DNA: TGTGCCTCGACGAGGGGGCAGGGAGGAAACACCATATATTTT
J: TRBJ1-3
D: TRBD1
size: -
V: TRBV19

CDR3: CATRTLGAAGNTIYF
DNA: TGTGCCACCCGTACGTTGGGGGCCGCAGGAAACACCATATATTTT
J: TRBJ1-3
D: -
size: -
V: TRBV28

CDR3: CASSLDRPSTDTQYF
DNA: TGCGCCAGCAGCTTGGACAGGCCTAGCACAGATACGCAGTATTTT
J: TRBJ2-3
D: -
size: once
V: TRBV5-1

CDR3: CSAPKSGQFF
DNA: TGCAGTGCTCCCAAATCCGGGCAGTTCTTC
J: TRBJ2-1
D: -
size: -
V: TRBV20-1

CDR3: CASRSNREGETQYF
DNA: TGTGCCAGCAGGTCAAACAGGGAGGGAGAGACCCAGTACTTC
J: TRBJ2-5
D: -
size: -
V: TRBV6-5

CDR3: CASSYSRNTEAFF
DNA: TGTGCCAGCAGTTACTCGCGGAACACTGAAGCTTTCTTT
J: TRBJ1-1
D: -
size: -
V: TRBV6-5

CDR3: CASSESAGGPRTDTQYF
DNA: TGCGCCAGCAGTGAGTCCGCGGGAGGGCCTAGAACAGATACGCAGTATTTT
J: TRBJ2-3
D: TRBD2
size: -
V: TRBV10-1

CDR3: CASSPVAANTGELFF
DNA: TGTGCCAGCTCACCCGTAGCGGCGAACACCGGGGAGCTGTTTTTT
J: TRBJ2-2
D: -
size: -
V: TRBV18

CDR3: CASREGLAGGENTQYF
DNA: TGTGCCAGCAGGGAAGGACTAGCGGGAGGGGAAAATACGCAGTATTTT
J: TRBJ2-3
D: TRBD2
size: once
V: TRBV28

CDR3: CATCEHTKTKNIQYF
DNA: TGCGCTACGTGCGAGCACACGAAGACCAAAAACATTCAGTACTTC
J: TRBJ2-4
D: -
size: -
V: TRBV23-1

CDR3: CASSPSGRAGDTQYF
DNA: TGTGCCAGCAGTCCTAGCGGGAGGGCCGGAGATACGCAGTATTTT
J: TRBJ2-3
D: TRBD2
size: -
V: TRBV6-6

CDR3: CASSIEVSNQPQHF
DNA: TGTGCCAGTAGTATTGAAGTCAGCAATCAGCCCCAGCATTTT
J: TRBJ1-5
D: -
size: -
V: TRBV19

CDR3: CASSPNPDRRSYNEQFF
DNA: TGTGCCAGTAGCCCAAACCCGGACCGTCGCTCCTACAATGAGCAGTTCTTC
J: TRBJ2-1
D: -
size: -
V: TRBV19

CDR3: CASSRDRGSETQYF
DNA: TGTGCCAGCTCACGGGACAGGGGCTCAGAGACCCAGTACTTC
J: TRBJ2-5
D: TRBD1
size: -
V: TRBV18

CDR3: CASSIRGEQFF
DNA: TGTGCCAGTAGTATCAGAGGTGAGCAGTTCTTC
J: TRBJ2-1
D: -
size: few
V: TRBV19

CDR3: CASSKSPVGGAKNIQYF
DNA: TGTGCCAGCAGCAAATCCCCGGTGGGGGGGGCCAAAAACATTCAGTACTTC
J: TRBJ2-4
D: TRBD2
size: -
V: TRBV5-4

CDR3: CASSFDKRGEQYF
DNA: TGTGCCAGCAGCTTCGATAAGAGAGGCGAGCAGTACTTC
J: TRBJ2-7
D: -
size: -
V: TRBV5-6

CDR3: CASSRYRNEQYF
DNA: TGTGCCAGCAGTCGTTACAGAAACGAGCAGTACTTC
J: TRBJ2-7
D: -
size: -
V: TRBV28

CDR3: CASSSRQGQDYGYTF
DNA: TGTGCCAGCAGCTCTAGGCAGGGACAGGACTATGGCTACACCTTC
J: TRBJ1-2
D: TRBD1
size: -
V: TRBV7-9

CDR3: CASSVGGTHTDTQYF
DNA: TGTGCCAGCAGTGTTGGCGGGACCCACACAGATACGCAGTATTTT
J: TRBJ2-3
D: -
size: once
V: TRBV2

CDR3: CASSDRGVGNQPQHF
DNA: TGTGCCAGTAGTGACAGGGGGGTGGGCAATCAGCCCCAGCATTTT
J: TRBJ1-5
D: TRBD1
size: few
V: TRBV19

CDR3: CAWSKWVSGRLRGEETQYF
DNA: TGTGCCTGGAGTAAGTGGGTTAGCGGGAGACTACGGGGAGAAGAGACCCAGTACTTC
J: TRBJ2-5
D: TRBD2
size: -
V: TRBV30

CDR3: CASSLSGPNPETQYF
DNA: TGTGCCAGCAGCTTAAGCGGCCCGAACCCAGAGACCCAGTACTTC
J: TRBJ2-5
D: -
size: -
V: TRBV7-2

CDR3: CASSPKAPGTQYF
DNA: TGTGCCAGCAGCCCGAAAGCGCCTGGGACCCAGTACTTC
J: TRBJ2-5
D: -
size: -
V: TRBV7-9

CDR3: CASSQVRGKNTGELFF
DNA: TGCGCCAGCAGCCAAGTCAGGGGGAAAAACACCGGGGAGCTGTTTTTT
J: TRBJ2-2
D: TRBD1
size: -
V: TRBV4-3

CDR3: CASSLVSYGYTF
DNA: TGTGCCAGCAGCTTAGTCAGTTATGGCTACACCTTC
J: TRBJ1-2
D: -
size: once
V: TRBV7-2

CDR3: CATRREGPYNEQFF
DNA: TGTGCCACGAGAAGGGAGGGCCCTTACAATGAGCAGTTCTTC
J: TRBJ2-1
D: TRBD2
size: -
V: TRBV15

CDR3: CASSLSRGQGTEQYF
DNA: TGTGCCAGCAGCTTATCCAGAGGACAGGGAACCGAGCAGTACTTC
J: TRBJ2-7
D: TRBD1
size: -
V: TRBV11-2

CDR3: CASSLPGQGKLFF
DNA: TGTGCCAGCAGCTTACCGGGACAGGGGAAACTGTTTTTT
J: TRBJ1-4
D: TRBD1
size: -
V: TRBV7-6

CDR3: CASSLLAGSGANVLTF
DNA: TGCGCCAGCAGCTTGCTAGCTGGCTCTGGGGCCAACGTCCTGACTTTC
J: TRBJ2-6
D: -
size: once
V: TRBV5-1

CDR3: CASSFMGRYNEQFF
DNA: TGTGCCAGCAGCTTCATGGGGCGATACAATGAGCAGTTCTTC
J: TRBJ2-1
D: -
size: once
V: TRBV5-6

CDR3: CASSLHRGGEQYF
DNA: TGTGCCAGCAGTCTACACAGGGGGGGGGAGCAGTACTTC
J: TRBJ2-7
D: -
size: -
V: TRBV27

CDR3: CASSERTSGQFF
DNA: TGTGCCAGTAGTGAGAGGACTAGTGGGCAGTTCTTC
J: TRBJ2-1
D: TRBD2
size: once
V: TRBV19